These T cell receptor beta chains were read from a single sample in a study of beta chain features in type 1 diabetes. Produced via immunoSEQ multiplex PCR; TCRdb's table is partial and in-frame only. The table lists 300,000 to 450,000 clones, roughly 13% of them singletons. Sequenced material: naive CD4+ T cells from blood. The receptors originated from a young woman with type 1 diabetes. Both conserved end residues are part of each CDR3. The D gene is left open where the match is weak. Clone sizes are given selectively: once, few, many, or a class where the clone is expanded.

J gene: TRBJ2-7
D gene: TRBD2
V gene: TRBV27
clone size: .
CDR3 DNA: TGTGCCAGCAGTTTTACTAGCGGAATTTCCTACGAGCAGTACTTC
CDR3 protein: CASSFTSGISYEQYF

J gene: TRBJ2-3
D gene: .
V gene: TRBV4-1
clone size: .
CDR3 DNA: TGCGCCAGCAGCCACCTAAGAAGGGAGAGGGGGATAACAGATACGCAGTATTTT
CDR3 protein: CASSHLRRERGITDTQYF

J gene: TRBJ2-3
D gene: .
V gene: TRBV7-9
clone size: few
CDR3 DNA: TGTGCCAGCAGCATCGACAGCGTCACAGATACGCAGTATTTT
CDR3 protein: CASSIDSVTDTQYF

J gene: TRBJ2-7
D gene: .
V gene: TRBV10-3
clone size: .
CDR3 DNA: TGTGCCATCGGGCCGGTGTCCTACGAGCAGTACTTC
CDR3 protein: CAIGPVSYEQYF

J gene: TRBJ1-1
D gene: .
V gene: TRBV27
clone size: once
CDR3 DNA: TGTGCCAGCAGTACTTTCGGGGGGAATGAAGCTTTCTTT
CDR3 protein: CASSTFGGNEAFF

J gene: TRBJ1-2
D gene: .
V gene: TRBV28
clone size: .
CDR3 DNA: TGTGCCAGCAGTTTGGTTGGAGGGAACTATGGCTACACCTTC
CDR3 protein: CASSLVGGNYGYTF

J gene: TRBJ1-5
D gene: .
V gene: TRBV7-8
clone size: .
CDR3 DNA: TGTGCCAGCAGCTTAGAGAGGGCGGGACAGCCCCAGCATTTT
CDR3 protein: CASSLERAGQPQHF

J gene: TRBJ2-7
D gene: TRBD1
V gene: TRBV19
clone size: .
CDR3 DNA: TGTGCCAGTAGTCGGTCCGGGACAGGGGCATACGAGCAGTACTTC
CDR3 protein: CASSRSGTGAYEQYF

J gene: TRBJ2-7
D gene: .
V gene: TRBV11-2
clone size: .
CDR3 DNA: TGTGCCAGCAGAATTACAGGGCTCCACGAGCAGTACTTC
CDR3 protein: CASRITGLHEQYF

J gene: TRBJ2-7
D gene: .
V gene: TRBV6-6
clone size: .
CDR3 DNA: TGTGCCAGCAGTTACTTTGCGGTTGCCTACGAGCAGTACTTC
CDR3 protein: CASSYFAVAYEQYF

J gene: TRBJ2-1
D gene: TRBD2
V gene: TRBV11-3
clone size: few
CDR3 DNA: TGTGCCAGCAGCTTAGAAGCGGGAGAGTACAATGAGCAGTTCTTC
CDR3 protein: CASSLEAGEYNEQFF

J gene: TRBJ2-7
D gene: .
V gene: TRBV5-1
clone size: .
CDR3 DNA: TGCGCCAGCAGCCGGGACAAGAAGGGGTACGAGCAGTACTTC
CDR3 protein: CASSRDKKGYEQYF

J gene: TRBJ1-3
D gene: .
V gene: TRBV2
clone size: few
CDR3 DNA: TGTGCCAGCAGTGAAGGTCCCGGTGGAAACACCATATATTTT
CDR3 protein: CASSEGPGGNTIYF

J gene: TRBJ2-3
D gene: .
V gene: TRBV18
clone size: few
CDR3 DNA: TGTGCCAGCTCACCTAACTCGCAAGATACGCAGTATTTT
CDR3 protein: CASSPNSQDTQYF

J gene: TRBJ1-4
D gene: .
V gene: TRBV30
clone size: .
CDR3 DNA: TGTGCCTGGAGTGGAGGCCTTAATGAAAAACTGTTTTTT
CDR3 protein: CAWSGGLNEKLFF

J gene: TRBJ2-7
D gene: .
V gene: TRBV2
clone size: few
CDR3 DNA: TGTGCCAGCAGTGAAAGGAACGGGTTAACCTACGAGCAGTACTTC
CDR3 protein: CASSERNGLTYEQYF

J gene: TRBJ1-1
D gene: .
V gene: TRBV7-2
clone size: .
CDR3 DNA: TGTGCCAGCAACAAGGGGGGGCGGAACACTGAAGCTTTCTTT
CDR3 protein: CASNKGGRNTEAFF

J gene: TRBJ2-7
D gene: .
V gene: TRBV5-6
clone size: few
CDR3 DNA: TGTGCCAGCAGCCGAGCGAGCGAGCAGTACTTC
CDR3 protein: CASSRASEQYF

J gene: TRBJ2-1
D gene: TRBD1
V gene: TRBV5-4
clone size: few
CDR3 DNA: TGTGCCAGCAGCCGGGACGCAGAGGGGGCTTCCTACAATGAGCAGTTCTTC
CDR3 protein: CASSRDAEGASYNEQFF

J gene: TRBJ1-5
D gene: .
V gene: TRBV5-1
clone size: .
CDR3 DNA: TGCGCCAGCAGCACCGGGACAAGCAATCAGCCCCAGCATTTT
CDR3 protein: CASSTGTSNQPQHF

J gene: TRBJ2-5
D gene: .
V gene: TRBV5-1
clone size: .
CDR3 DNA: TGCGCCAGCAGCGTTTGGCAGGGTGTACGGCAAGAGACCCAGTACTTC
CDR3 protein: CASSVWQGVRQETQYF

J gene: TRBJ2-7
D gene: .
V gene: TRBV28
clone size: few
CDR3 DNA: TGTGCCAGCAGCCCCCCCAAGCGCTCCTACGAGCAGTACTTC
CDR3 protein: CASSPPKRSYEQYF

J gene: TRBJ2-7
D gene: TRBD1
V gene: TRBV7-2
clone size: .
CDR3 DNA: TGTGCCAGCAGCTCCGGGACAGGAACCTACGAGCAGTACTTC
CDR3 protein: CASSSGTGTYEQYF

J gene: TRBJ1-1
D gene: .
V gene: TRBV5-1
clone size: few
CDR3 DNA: TGCGCCAGCAGCGGAGGAACTTCTGAAGCTTTCTTT
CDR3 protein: CASSGGTSEAFF

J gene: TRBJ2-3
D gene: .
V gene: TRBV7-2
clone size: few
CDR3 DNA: TGTGCCAGCAGCTTAGGACAGACTCCAGATACGCAGTATTTT
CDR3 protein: CASSLGQTPDTQYF

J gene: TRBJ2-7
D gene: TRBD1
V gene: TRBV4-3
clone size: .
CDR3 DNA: TGCGCCAGCAGCCAAGATGCGTGGGGGACAGATTACGAGCAGTACTTC
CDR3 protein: CASSQDAWGTDYEQYF

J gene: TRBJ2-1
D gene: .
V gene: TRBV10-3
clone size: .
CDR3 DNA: TGTGCCATCAGTGAGTCAGACGCGGGAAGCTACAATGAGCAGTTCTTC
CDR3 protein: CAISESDAGSYNEQFF

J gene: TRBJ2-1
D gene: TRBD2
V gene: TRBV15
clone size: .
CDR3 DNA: TGTGCCACCAGCAGAGCCGGAACGGGGGGCAATGAGCAGTTCTTC
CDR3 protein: CATSRAGTGGNEQFF

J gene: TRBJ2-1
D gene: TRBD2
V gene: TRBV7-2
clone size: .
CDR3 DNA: TGTGCCAGCAGCTTAGTCGGGAGGGGCTCCTACAATGAGCAGTTCTTC
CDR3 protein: CASSLVGRGSYNEQFF

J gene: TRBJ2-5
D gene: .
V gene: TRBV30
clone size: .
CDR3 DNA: TGTGCCTGGACCGCTATCGGGGTAGGGGAGACCCAGTACTTC
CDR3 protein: CAWTAIGVGETQYF

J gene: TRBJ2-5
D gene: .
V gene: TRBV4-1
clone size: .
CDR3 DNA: TGCGCCAGCAGCCGAAATCAGGGCCAAGAGACCCAGTACTTC
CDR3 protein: CASSRNQGQETQYF

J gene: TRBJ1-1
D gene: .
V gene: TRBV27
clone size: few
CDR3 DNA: TGTGCCAGCAGAGTTGGGAGGGAGAACACTGAAGCTTTCTTT
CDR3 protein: CASRVGRENTEAFF

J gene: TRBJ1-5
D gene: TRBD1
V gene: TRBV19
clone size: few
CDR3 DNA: TGTGCCAGTAGTGACAGGGGCGCCTGGCCCCAGCATTTT
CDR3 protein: CASSDRGAWPQHF

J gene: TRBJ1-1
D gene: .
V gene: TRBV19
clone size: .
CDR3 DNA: TGTGCCAGTAGTTTCCTCCTGGGGAGAGAACGCGAGGCTTTCTTT
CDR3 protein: CASSFLLGREREAFF

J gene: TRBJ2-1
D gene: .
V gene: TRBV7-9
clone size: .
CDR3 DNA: TGTGCCAGCAGCCCTACGCCGGACAGCCCTGGGTGGCAGTTCTTC
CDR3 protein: CASSPTPDSPGWQFF

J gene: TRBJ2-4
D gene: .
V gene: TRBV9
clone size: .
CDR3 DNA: TGTGCCAGCAGCGTCTCGGGTACGGACATTCAGTACTTC
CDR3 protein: CASSVSGTDIQYF

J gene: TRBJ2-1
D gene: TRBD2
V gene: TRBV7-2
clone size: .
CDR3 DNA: TGTGCCAGCCTCCGGGGACTAGCGGAAGACAATGAGCAGTTCTTC
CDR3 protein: CASLRGLAEDNEQFF

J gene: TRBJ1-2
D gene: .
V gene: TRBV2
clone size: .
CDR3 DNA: TGTGCCAGCACCGAAGGGGTCTATGGCTACACCTTC
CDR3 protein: CASTEGVYGYTF

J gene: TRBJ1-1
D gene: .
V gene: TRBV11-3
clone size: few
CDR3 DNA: TGTGCCAGCAGCTTAGAGTACGGGGATGGAGCTTTCTTT
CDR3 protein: CASSLEYGDGAFF

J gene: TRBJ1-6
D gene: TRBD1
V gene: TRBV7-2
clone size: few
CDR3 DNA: TGTGCCAGCAGCTTGCTGGACAGGCCATATACACCCCTCCACTTT
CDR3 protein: CASSLLDRPYTPLHF

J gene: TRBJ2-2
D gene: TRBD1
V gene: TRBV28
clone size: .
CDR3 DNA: TGTGCCAGCAGCCTAAACAGGGGCCGGGAGCTGTTTTTT
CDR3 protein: CASSLNRGRELFF

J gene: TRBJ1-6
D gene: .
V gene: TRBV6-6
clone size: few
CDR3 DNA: TGTGCCAGCACTTGGGAAGGGAGGAATTCACCCCTCCACTTT
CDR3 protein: CASTWEGRNSPLHF

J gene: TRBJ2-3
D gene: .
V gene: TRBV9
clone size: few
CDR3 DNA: TGTGCCAGCAGCGTGGAGGGGGCGCCTACAGATACGCAGTATTTT
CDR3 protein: CASSVEGAPTDTQYF

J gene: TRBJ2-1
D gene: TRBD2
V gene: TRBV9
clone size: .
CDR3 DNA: TGTGCCAGCAGCCTGTTGGGACTAGCGGGGGTCAATGAGCAGTTCTTC
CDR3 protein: CASSLLGLAGVNEQFF

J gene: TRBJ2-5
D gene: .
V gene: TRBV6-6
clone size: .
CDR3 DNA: TGTGCCAGCAGTTCGGGTTTGACGGAGACCCAGTACTTC
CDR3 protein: CASSSGLTETQYF

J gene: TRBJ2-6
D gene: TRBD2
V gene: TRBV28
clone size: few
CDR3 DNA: TGTGCCAGCAGACCAATGGGTCGGACTAGCGGGCCATCTGGGGCCAACGTCCTGACTTTC
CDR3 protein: CASRPMGRTSGPSGANVLTF

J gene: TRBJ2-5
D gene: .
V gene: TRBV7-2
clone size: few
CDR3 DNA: TGTGCCAGCAGCTTAGGGGGGGTGGGTGGAAGAGAGACCCAGTACTTC
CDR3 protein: CASSLGGVGGRETQYF

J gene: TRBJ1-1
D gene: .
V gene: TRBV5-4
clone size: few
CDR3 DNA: TGTGCCAGCACCCCGGGAGGGCGATACACTGAAGCTTTCTTT
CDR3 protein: CASTPGGRYTEAFF

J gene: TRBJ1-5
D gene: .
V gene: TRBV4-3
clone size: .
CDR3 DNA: TGCGCCAGCAGCCAAGAAGTCCAGGGAGGCACCTATCAGCCCCAGCATTTT
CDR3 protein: CASSQEVQGGTYQPQHF

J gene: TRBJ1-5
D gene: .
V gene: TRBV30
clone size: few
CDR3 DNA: TGTGCCTGGAGTACACAGGGAGGGCAGCCCCAGCATTTT
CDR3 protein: CAWSTQGGQPQHF

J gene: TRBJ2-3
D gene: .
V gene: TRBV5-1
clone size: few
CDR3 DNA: TGCGCCAGCAGCGTGTCGGAAGGGGCAGATACGCAGTATTTT
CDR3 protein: CASSVSEGADTQYF

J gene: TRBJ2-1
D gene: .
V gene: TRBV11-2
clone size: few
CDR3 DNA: TGTGCCAGCAGCTTTAACAGGGTGGTTGAGCAGTTCTTC
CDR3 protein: CASSFNRVVEQFF

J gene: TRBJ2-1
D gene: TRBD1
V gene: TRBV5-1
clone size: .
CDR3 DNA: TGCGCCAGCAGTTCCGGACAGGTCGAGCAGTTCTTC
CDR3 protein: CASSSGQVEQFF

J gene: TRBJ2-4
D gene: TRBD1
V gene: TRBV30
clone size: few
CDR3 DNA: TGTGCCTGGAGAGATAGGACAGGGGATAGGGCCAAAAACATTCAGTACTTC
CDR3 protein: CAWRDRTGDRAKNIQYF

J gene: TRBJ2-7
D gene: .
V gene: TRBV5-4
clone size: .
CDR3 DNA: TGTGCCAGCAGCTTGAGGGCGGGCTCCTACGAGCAGTACTTC
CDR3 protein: CASSLRAGSYEQYF

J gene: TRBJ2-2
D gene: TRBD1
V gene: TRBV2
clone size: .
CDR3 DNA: TGTGCCAGCAGGGGACAGGGAGGGACCGGGGAGCTGTTTTTT
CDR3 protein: CASRGQGGTGELFF

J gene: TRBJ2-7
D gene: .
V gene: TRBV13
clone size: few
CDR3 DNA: TGTGCCAGCAGAGCCCTTTTGGGCGCGACCTACGAGCAGTACTTC
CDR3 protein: CASRALLGATYEQYF

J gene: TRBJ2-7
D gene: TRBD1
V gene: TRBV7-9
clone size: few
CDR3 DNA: TGTGCCAGCAGCCCCGGACAGGTCCGTGAGCAGTACTTC
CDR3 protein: CASSPGQVREQYF

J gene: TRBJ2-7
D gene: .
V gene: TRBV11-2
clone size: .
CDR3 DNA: TGTGCCAGCAGCTTAGATCCGGGACACATGAGTTACGAGCAGTACTTC
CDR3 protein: CASSLDPGHMSYEQYF

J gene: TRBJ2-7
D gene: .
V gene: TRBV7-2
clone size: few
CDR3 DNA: TGTGCCAGCAGCCTTCTCGGTTACGAGCAGTACTTC
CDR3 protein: CASSLLGYEQYF